The 23 T cell receptor beta chains below were found in one sample sequenced in a study of T cell responses to AZD1222 COVID-19 vaccine. Using immunoSEQ multiplex PCR, the repertoire was profiled, and TCRdb retains in-frame clones only, with some absent. The profile shows around 270,000 clones, approximately 94% of them singletons. The sequencing used peripheral blood, collected 28 days after the second AZD1222 dose. Source of these receptors: an adult who received the AZD1222 COVID-19 vaccine.

The chain employs TRBV5-1 and TRBJ1-6; D is possibly TRBD1 (5 bases). Germline values: CDR1 SGHRS, CDR2 YFSETQ. The ends were cut back, 3 bases at V and 0 bases at J, with 7 bases in the middle. The CDR3 is made up of 15 amino acids. The CDR3 DNA sequence: TGCGCCAGCAGCTCGGGGGGCTCCTATAATTCACCCCTCCACTTT. Encoded protein: CASSSGGSYNSPLHF.

This chain connects TRBV25-1 to TRBJ2-2; 7 bases fit TRBD1. After removal of 1 base from V and 0 bases from J, the junction contained 8 bases not matched to a gene. Germline assignment: CDR1 MGHDK and CDR2 SYGVNS. CDR3 length: 18 residues. CDR3 sequence reads: CASSESWGQPSNTGELFF. DNA for the CDR3: TGTGCCAGCAGTGAATCGTGGGGACAGCCCTCGAACACCGGGGAGCTGTTTTTT.

The CDR3 spells CASSQVSGAGGTEAFF. CDR3 nucleotides: TGCGCCAGCAGCCAAGTAAGCGGGGCGGGTGGGACTGAAGCTTTCTTT. The V and J genes are TRBV4-1 and TRBJ1-1; tentative D call: TRBD1 (5 bases). CDR3 size: 16 residues. Germline lookup yields CDR1 MGHRA and CDR2 YSYEKL. V lost 1 base and J lost 5, with 17 bases in between.

The chain employs TRBV4-2 and TRBJ1-3; unclear D gene. Germline V CDR1 and CDR2: LGHNA, YNFKEQ. With 0 bases removed from V and 0 bases from J, the gap between germline ends came to 12 bases. The CDR3 totals 17 residues. This CDR3 is CASSQDSARTSGNTIYF. CDR3 nucleotide sequence: TGTGCCAGCAGCCAAGATAGCGCCAGGACCTCTGGAAACACCATATATTTT.

The rearrangement links TRBV19 to TRBJ1-1, with 9 bases fitting TRBD1. The V segment lost 5 bases and the J segment 4 bases; nucleotides outside the gene matches: 11. The CDR3 totals 16 residues. The germline CDR1 and CDR2 sequences are LNHDA and SQIVND (reference sequence). The CDR3 coding sequence is TGTGCCAGTAGTGCCGCCGGGACAGGGCGTAGCACTGAAGCTTTCTTT. Protein: CASSAAGTGRSTEAFF.

This clone was counted once. This chain links TRBV2 with TRBJ2-2, with TRBD2 matching 9 bases. In germline, CDR1 is SNHLY, CDR2 FYNNEI. The trim removed 4 bases at V and 6 bases at J, leaving 9 bases unmatched. The CDR3 has 16 residues. CDR3 in amino acids: CASSAYSGGVAGELFF. CDR3 DNA: TGTGCCAGCAGTGCCTATAGCGGGGGTGTCGCCGGGGAGCTGTTTTTT.

V gene TRBV18 combines with J gene TRBJ1-1; D is unresolved. V was shortened by 1 base and J by 5 bases, with 8 bases between the two germline ends. CDR1 and CDR2 from the germline V gene are KGHSH and LQKENI. This CDR3 is 13 amino acids long. In nucleotides, the CDR3 is TGTGCCAGCTCACCACTGGCAGGAACTGAAGCTTTCTTT. Its protein is CASSPLAGTEAFF.

The chain joins TRBV28 to TRBJ2-2; 7 bases are a match to TRBD1. Germline CDR1 MDHEN, CDR2 SYDVKM. This CDR3 region has 15 residues. With V trimmed by 6 bases and J by 4 bases, 8 bases remained unmatched. The CDR3: CASRGTVLLTGELFF. The CDR3 nucleotides read TGTGCCAGCAGGGGGACAGTCTTACTCACCGGGGAGCTGTTTTTT.

The chain is built from TRBV19 and TRBJ2-7; no clear D gene. The CDR3 covers 16 residues. Between the trimmed V and J ends, which lost 2 bases and 5 bases, there was a span of 19 bases. From germline, CDR1 is LNHDA and CDR2 SQIVND (reference sequence). The CDR3 is CASSIMWPYSVHEQYF. CDR3 coding DNA: TGTGCCAGTAGTATAATGTGGCCGTACTCCGTCCACGAGCAGTACTTC.

The chain recombines TRBV7-9 with TRBJ2-1; 10 bases fit TRBD2. The CDR3 spans 16 residues. V trimming: 5 bases; J trimming: 7 bases; junction bases outside the gene matches: 11. Per germline, CDR1 SEHNR and CDR2 FQNEAQ (reference sequence). CDR3 sequence (DNA): TGTGCCAGCAGCACTGGGGCTAGCGGGAGATGGAATGAGCAGTTCTTC. Its protein is CASSTGASGRWNEQFF. Complete variable domain (other parts from reference TRBV7-9 and TRBJ2-1): DTGVSQNPRHKITKRGQNVTFRCDPISEHNRLYWYRQTLGQGPEFLTYFQNEAQLEKSRLLSDRFSAERPKGSFSTLEIQRTEQGDSAMYLCASSTGASGRWNEQFFGPGTRLTVL.

This chain joins TRBV28 and TRBJ1-4, with no clear D. This CDR3 has 13 amino acids. The V end was cut by 5 bases, the J end by 5 bases, with 9 bases between. The V gene's germline CDR1 is MDHEN and CDR2 SYDVKM. The CDR3 coding sequence is TGTGCCAGCAGTCCCCTAAAAAATGAAAAACTGTTTTTT. Translation: CASSPLKNEKLFF.

CDR3 DNA: TGTGCCAGCAGCTGGTTTGACAGGGGGGATTCACCCCTCCACTTT. Its protein product is CASSWFDRGDSPLHF. V usage is TRBV6-5 and J usage is TRBJ1-6, with TRBD1 matching over 9 bases. This CDR3 spans 15 amino acids. V shed 6 bases, J shed 8 bases, and the junction held 8 bases outside the gene matches. The germline gives CDR1 MNHEY, CDR2 SVGAGI.

The rearrangement uses TRBV10-3 and TRBJ2-7, with D hard to call. Trimming removed 0 bases at V and 0 bases at J, with 12 bases between. This CDR3 has 16 residues. Germline V gene lookup returns CDR1 ENHRY and CDR2 SYGVKD. CDR3 region: CAISESRLISSYEQYF. The DNA for the CDR3 is TGTGCCATCAGTGAGTCGAGACTTATTAGCTCCTACGAGCAGTACTTC.

This clone has just one count. The chain carries TRBV18 and TRBJ2-2, with TRBD2 as a possible D gene (5 bases). The CDR3 loop spans 15 amino acids. V gave up 0 bases and J gave up 5 bases, with 10 bases separating them. The germline V gene has CDR1 KGHSH and CDR2 LQKENI. The DNA for the CDR3 is TGTGCCAGCTCACCACCGGGGAGAGAGACCGGGGAGCTGTTTTTT. This sequence encodes CASSPPGRETGELFF. The full variable domain, completed using reference TRBV18 and TRBJ2-2, is NAGVMQNPRHLVRRRGQEARLRCSPMKGHSHVYWYRQLPEEGLKFMVYLQKENIIDESGMPKERFSAEFPKEGPSILRIQQVVRGDSAAYFCASSPPGRETGELFFGEGSRLTVL.

The chain links TRBV19 to TRBJ2-5; 7 bases agree with TRBD2. The CDR3 covers 13 residues. J gave up 6 bases and V 4 bases, and 5 bases lay outside the gene matches. The germline gives CDR1 LNHDA, CDR2 SQIVND (reference sequence). The CDR3 protein is CASSKSGVQTQYF. The DNA for the CDR3 is TGTGCCAGTAGTAAGAGCGGGGTACAGACCCAGTACTTC.

V and J are TRBV19 and TRBJ1-1; D is perhaps TRBD1 (5 bases). V was pared by 1 base and J by 0 bases, with 9 bases between. CDR1 is LNHDA, CDR2 SQIVND, per germline (reference sequence). The CDR3 runs 15 residues. The CDR3 DNA follows: TGTGCCAGTAGTATAGTGGGGCTGTTGAACACTGAAGCTTTCTTT. Residues: CASSIVGLLNTEAFF.

This sequence joins TRBV19 and TRBJ1-4, with D maybe TRBD1 (5 bases). V lost 6 bases, J lost 0 bases, and 14 bases lay in between. The CDR3 consists of 16 residues. CDR1 is LNHDA and CDR2 is SQIVND in the germline V gene (reference sequence). The CDR3 DNA follows: TGTGCCAGTAGCGACAGATCGATAGCAACTAATGAAAAACTGTTTTTT. This encodes CASSDRSIATNEKLFF. Full variable domain (missing parts from reference TRBV19 and TRBJ1-4): DGGITQSPKYLFRKEGQNVTLSCEQNLNHDAMYWYRQDPGQGLRLIYYSQIVNDFQKGDIAEGYSVSREKKESFPLTVTSAQKNPTAFYLCASSDRSIATNEKLFFGSGTQLSVL.

This rearrangement joins TRBV12-3 or TRBV12-4 to TRBJ2-7; D uncertain. Trimming stripped 2 bases from V and 3 bases from J, with 8 bases between. This CDR3 is built from 13 residues. CDR3 sequence reads: CASSLREIYEQYF. CDR3 in DNA: TGTGCCAGCAGTTTACGCGAGATCTACGAGCAGTACTTC.

V is TRBV27 and J is TRBJ1-6; TRBD1 is a possible D gene (6 bases). Germline V CDR1 and CDR2: MNHEY, SMNVEV (reference sequence). The germline V and J ends were trimmed by 3 bases and 7 bases, with 16 bases remaining between them. The CDR3 has 16 amino acids. CDR3 sequence: CASSFLVGQLNSPLHF. The CDR3 DNA is TGTGCCAGCAGTTTCTTAGTAGGACAGCTAAATTCACCCCTCCACTTT.

The chain employs TRBV2 and TRBJ2-1; TRBD2 agrees at 16 bases. After removal of 10 bases from V and 7 bases from J, the junction contained 10 bases not matched to a gene. The CDR3 contains 16 residues. The V gene's germline CDR1 is SNHLY and CDR2 FYNNEI. CDR3 DNA: TGTGCCACCCAGGGGACTAGCGGGGGGGCGCGTAATGAGCAGTTCTTC. Its protein product is CATQGTSGGARNEQFF.

This clone was found a few times. The J gene is TRBJ1-1, the V gene TRBV27; D is uncertain. Germline V gene lookup returns CDR1 MNHEY and CDR2 SMNVEV (reference sequence). The CDR3 loop spans 14 amino acids. V was cut by 2 bases and J by 4 bases, with 11 bases left in between. CDR3 loop: CASSLMASGTEAFF. CDR3 in DNA: TGTGCCAGCAGTTTAATGGCCTCGGGCACTGAAGCTTTCTTT.

J is TRBJ1-3 and V is TRBV2; D not resolved. CDR3 length: 14 residues. V gave up 2 bases and J gave up 5 bases, with 10 bases separating them. The V gene's germline CDR1 is SNHLY and CDR2 FYNNEI. The CDR3 sequence: CASSEKGVRNTIYF. CDR3 bases: TGTGCCAGCAGTGAAAAAGGAGTGCGAAACACCATATATTTT.

The chain is built from TRBV7-2 and TRBJ1-5; 11 bases align to TRBD1. The V and J ends lost 5 bases and 8 bases, in that order; junction bases with no gene match: 5. The CDR3 contains 14 residues. Germline V CDR1 and CDR2: SGHTA, FQGNSA. CDR3 region: CASSGTGGKEPQHF. The CDR3 DNA follows: TGTGCCAGCAGCGGGACAGGGGGGAAGGAGCCCCAGCATTTT.